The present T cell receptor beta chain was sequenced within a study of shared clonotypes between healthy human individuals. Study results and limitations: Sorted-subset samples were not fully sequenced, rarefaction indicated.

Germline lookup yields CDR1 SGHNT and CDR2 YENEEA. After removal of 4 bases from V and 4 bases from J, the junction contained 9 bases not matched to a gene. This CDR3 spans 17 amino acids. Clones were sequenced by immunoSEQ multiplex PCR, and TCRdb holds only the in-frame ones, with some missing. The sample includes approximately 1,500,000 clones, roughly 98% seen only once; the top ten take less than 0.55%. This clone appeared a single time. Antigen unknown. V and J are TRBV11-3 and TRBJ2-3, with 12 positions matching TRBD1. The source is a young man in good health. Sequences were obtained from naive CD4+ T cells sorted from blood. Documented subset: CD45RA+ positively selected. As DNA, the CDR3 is TGTGCCAGCAGCTCACGATCAGGGACAGGGGGCTCAGATACGCAGTATTTT. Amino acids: CASSSRSGTGGSDTQYF.